This TCR beta chain was profiled in a study of cytomegalovirus exposure and HLA in healthy donors (dated by TCRdb to 2017 to 2019). For the wider study: An earlier analysis of approximately 550 of the donors reported about 290 Gb of sequence data and 100 million to 140 million unique TCR beta sequences from about 179 million T cells. An early release that covered about 600 HLA-typed donors contained approximately 300 gigabases of sequencing data and about 84 million unique TCR sequences. The genetic ancestry cluster associated with self-reported Caucasian donors included over 80% of the roughly 400 genotyped donors. The study aimed to test whether cataloging public T cell receptors could reveal signatures of past pathogen exposure. The study profiled the T cell repertoires of around 700 subjects by immunosequencing and related them to cytomegalovirus serostatus. Along with the roughly 670-subject first cohort, a separate validation cohort of over a hundred different subjects was used. The study combined high-throughput TCR immunosequencing, statistical association of individual TCRs with disease status, and machine learning to predict cytomegalovirus infection status. A later analysis re-analyzed previously published TCR beta repertoires from several hundred donors and added high-resolution HLA genotyping to study TCR occurrence patterns. In the later analysis, no new phenotypic data were used to find candidate immune exposures; instead, reliance was placed on TCR beta sequences and their occurrence across donors. In an earlier analysis of over 550 of the donors, high-throughput TCR beta sequencing was used to judge whether each TCR beta V gene segment behaved as functional or pseudogenic. Donor age, sex, ethnicity and CMV serostatus were compiled alongside the repertoire data. A later genetic analysis took genome-wide SNP genotypes for about 60% of the roughly 670 donors and used that subset as a discovery cohort. Every repertoire in the discovery cohort had been generated on one and the same sequencing platform. HLA typing included class I and class II loci at four-digit resolution. Typing coverage varied by locus: 629-630 donors for A, B, C, DRB1 and DQB1; approximately 520 for DQA1; around 570 for DPA1; approximately 490 for DPB1. About five DR-DQ haplotypes were handled as single units for association and clustering, since linkage in the cohort was strong. Across around 400 genotyped donors of the cohort, an average of approximately 200,000 unique TCR beta nucleotide sequences per donor were sequenced, and approximately 17% of those sequences were non-productive.

Library preparation used the immunoSEQ multiplex PCR assay. For the multiplex PCR, a mixture combining 60 forward primers for TCR Vbeta segments and 13 reverse primers for TCR Jbeta segments was used. A multiplex PCR assay on genomic DNA amplified the CDR3 region of rearranged TCR beta genes. The amplified TCR beta libraries were sequenced on the Illumina HiSeq System as 87-base-pair reads. In the authors' own workflow: A later analysis tallied roughly 76 million unique TCR beta chains across the 660 or so repertoires, and roughly 11 million of those chains were shared by two or more donors. Raw reads were error-corrected and collapsed into unique sequences with a nearest-neighbor algorithm that merged closely related sequences to remove PCR and sequencing errors. CDR3 sequences were aligned to IMGT reference sequences to assign V, D and J gene segments. For a sequence to be retained, a match of at least six nucleotides was required to both a V gene segment and a J gene segment. A rearrangement counted as productive if the CDR3 had no stop codons and remained in frame with V and J, and every other rearrangement counted as non-productive. CDR3 was defined by IMGT convention, running from the second conserved V-encoded cysteine to the conserved J-encoded phenylalanine. Sequences without an unambiguous match to a single V gene segment were excluded from the earlier analysis of almost 600 of the donors. An earlier analysis of 550 to 650 of the donors classified V segments as functional when productive rearrangements were above 56.7% and as segregating when the standard deviation between donors was above 5%. A statistical classification framework was built to diagnose cytomegalovirus status from the catalog of TCR beta chain sequences. A later analysis assigned V and J genes by comparing TCR nucleotide sequences with IMGT/GENE-DB human TR gene sequences. A later analysis assigned CDR3 sequences and most-parsimonious VDJ recombination scenarios with the TCRdist pipeline. A later analysis defined each TCR beta chain by its CDR3 amino acid sequence plus V-gene family, and excluded reads lacking a unique V-gene family. In a later analysis, approximately 590 highly shared, low-generation-probability nucleotide sequences were removed to address suspected cross-contamination and a sequencing artifact. A later analysis calculated a clonal expansion index for each public chain from normalized within-repertoire ranks of inferred template counts. Generation probabilities in a later analysis came from a VDJ recombination model fitted to out-of-frame rearrangements, and those results were checked against IGoR. In a later analysis, hypergeometric tests were used to score TCR-TCR, TCR-HLA and TCR-CMV co-occurrence, with a repertoire-size bias correction applied to TCR pairs. To estimate false discovery rates, a later analysis permuted the HLA or CMV assignments 20 times. In a later analysis, co-occurring TCRs were grouped using DBSCAN, and TCRdist sequence similarity was added for clustering within HLA-allele-positive subsets. Repertoires with fewer than 30,000 or more than 120,000 public chains, plus five repertoires with anomalous nucleotide sharing, were excluded from co-occurrence clustering. The table comes from immuneACCESS by way of TCRdb, which keeps in-frame sequences with V and J called. Part of the clones is missing from these tables; in studies checked, under half for an unresolved V gene and the rest for unknown reasons. That table is the source of V, J and clone size, and D and trimming were worked out from the DNA. The sample data list approximately 46,000 clones, and 70% to 80% of these were observed just once. The top ten constitute 5% to 7.5% of the sample.

Study-level results and caveats: An earlier analysis of approximately 570 of the donors showed that most TCR beta V segments appeared in productive rearrangements either about 87% or about 30% of the time, which broadly matched IMGT annotations. A further reported finding was that TCR beta sequences accurately predicted the HLA-A and HLA-B alleles for most subjects in the first cohort. In a later genetic analysis, fewer N-insertions in productive TCRs were reported among donors in an Asian-associated ancestry cluster than the roughly 640-donor mean. In a later genetic analysis, a missense DCLRE1C variant was associated with V-gene and J-gene trimming of TCR beta chains, and the association was replicated in an independent cohort. The classifier was reported to diagnose cytomegalovirus status with high specificity and sensitivity in both the original and validation cohorts. Because counts were too low, 15 or so rarely observed V segments, including chromosome 9 orphons, were excluded from the earlier analysis of roughly 580 of the donors. Immune exposure information for the cohort was limited to CMV serostatus. Correlated functional status among segregating V segments might be attributable to linkage disequilibrium, but an unknown experimental factor could not be ruled out. The study listed 150 to 200 TCR beta chains as associated with cytomegalovirus. In a later analysis, TCR association rates were found to vary across HLA loci, with the most associated TCRs seen for DRB1 alleles and the fewest for HLA-C alleles. In a later analysis, several top co-occurrence clusters were reported to appear linked to parvovirus B19, influenza, CMV and Epstein-Barr virus. Across donors, most TCR sequences were observed very rarely, whereas some public TCRs were present in many individuals. The presence/absence analyses assumed that sequencing depth was roughly uniform across donors, and that assumption may not be true. According to the authors, the approach could potentially be generalized to other disease states and immunological phenotypes. In a later analysis, HLA-associated TCR beta chains showed more clonal expansion and lower generation probabilities than non-associated chains that were equally common. A few of the identified cytomegalovirus-associated TCR beta chains were confirmed in vitro to be specific for cytomegalovirus antigens. In this cohort, only TCR beta chains were sequenced, and detectable features were limited by the absence of alpha or paired-chain data. Most CMV-associated TCR beta chains appeared to be HLA-restricted in a later analysis, and the HLA associations seemed to be driven largely by CMV exposure. A cluster of highly shared sequence variants was judged likely to represent a technical artifact of the sequencing pipeline. In a later analysis, over 15,000 TCR beta sequences were associated with specific HLA alleles at a false discovery rate of 0.05. Some IMGT-functional V segments, including TRBV6-2 and TRBV6-3, could not be told apart with the 87-base-pair reads, so those segments were excluded. Because some donors lacked HLA typing at each locus, the association tests relied only on the typed subset. When HLA alleles, especially DR and DQ, strongly co-occurred, TCR associations were difficult to assign to individual alleles.

The cohort was made up of about 610 healthy bone marrow donors. At the time of sampling, every cohort member was nominally healthy, though immune exposures that went unrecorded were likely present. The donor was CMV seronegative and was included in the group of over 300 seronegative cohort members. A peripheral blood sample was provided by each donor, and peripheral blood mononuclear cells were used for TCR beta sequencing. Genomic DNA extraction from the blood cell samples was performed with the Qiagen DNeasy Blood Extraction Kit. Points on this clone: There is no known antigen for this receptor. Per-nucleotide qualities are absent, and no much larger clonotype sits a single base away.

The cysteine opens and the phenylalanine closes a CDR3 of 17 amino acids. Only the CDR3 portion is preserved as DNA: 51 bases, with reading frame beginning at the first base. CDR1 and CDR2, looked up from the germline V gene (reference sequence), are SGHKS and YYEKEE. V lost 4 bases and J lost 6 bases, and the count of bases not matched to a germline gene is 8. The TCR was taken from a man aged 25-45 years in good health and CMV-seronegative. The sample comprised PBMCs. This receptor chain uses TRBV5-5 and TRBJ2-2; 14 central nucleotides agree with TRBD2. The CDR3 corresponds to CASSPLVTSGRAGELFF. The base sequence is TGTGCCAGCAGCCCCCTCGTGACTAGCGGGAGGGCCGGGGAGCTGTTTTTT.